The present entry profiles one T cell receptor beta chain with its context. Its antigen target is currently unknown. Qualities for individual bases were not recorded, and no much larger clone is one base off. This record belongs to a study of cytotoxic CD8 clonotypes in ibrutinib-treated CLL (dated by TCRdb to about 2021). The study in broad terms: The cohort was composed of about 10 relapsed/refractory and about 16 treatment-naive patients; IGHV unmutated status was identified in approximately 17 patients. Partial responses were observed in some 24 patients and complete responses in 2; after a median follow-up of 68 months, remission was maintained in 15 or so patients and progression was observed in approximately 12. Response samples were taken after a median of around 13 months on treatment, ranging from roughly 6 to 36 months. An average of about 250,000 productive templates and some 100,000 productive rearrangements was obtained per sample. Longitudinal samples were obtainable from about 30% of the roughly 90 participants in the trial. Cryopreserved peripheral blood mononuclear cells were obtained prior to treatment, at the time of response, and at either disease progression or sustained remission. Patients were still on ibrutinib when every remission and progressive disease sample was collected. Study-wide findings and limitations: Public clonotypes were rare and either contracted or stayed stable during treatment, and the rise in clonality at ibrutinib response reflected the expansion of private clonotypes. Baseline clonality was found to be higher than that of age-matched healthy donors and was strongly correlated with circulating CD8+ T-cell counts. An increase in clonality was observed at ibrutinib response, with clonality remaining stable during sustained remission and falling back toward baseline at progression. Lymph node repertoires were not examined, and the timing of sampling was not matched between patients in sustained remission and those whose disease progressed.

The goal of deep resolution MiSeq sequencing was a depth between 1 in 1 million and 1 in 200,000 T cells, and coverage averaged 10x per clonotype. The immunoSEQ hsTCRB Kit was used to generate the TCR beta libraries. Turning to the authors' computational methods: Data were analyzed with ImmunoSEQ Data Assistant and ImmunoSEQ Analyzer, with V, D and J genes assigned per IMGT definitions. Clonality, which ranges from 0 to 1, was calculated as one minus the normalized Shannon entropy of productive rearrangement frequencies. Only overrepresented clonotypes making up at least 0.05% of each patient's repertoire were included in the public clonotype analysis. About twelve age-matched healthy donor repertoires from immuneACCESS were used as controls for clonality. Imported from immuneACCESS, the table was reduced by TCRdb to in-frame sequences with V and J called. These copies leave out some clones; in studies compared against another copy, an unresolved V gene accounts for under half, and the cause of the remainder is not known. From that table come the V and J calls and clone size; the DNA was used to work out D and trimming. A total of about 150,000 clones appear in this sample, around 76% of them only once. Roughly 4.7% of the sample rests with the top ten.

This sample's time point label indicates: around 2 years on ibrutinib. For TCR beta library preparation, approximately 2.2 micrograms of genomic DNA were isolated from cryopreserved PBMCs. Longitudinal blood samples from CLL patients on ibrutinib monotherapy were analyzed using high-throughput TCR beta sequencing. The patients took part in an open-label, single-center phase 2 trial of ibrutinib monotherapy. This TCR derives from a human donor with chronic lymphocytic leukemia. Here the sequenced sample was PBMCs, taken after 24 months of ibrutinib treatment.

The CDR3 reads as follows: CASSLGGLRASEAFF. The sequence in DNA is TGTGCCAGCAGCTTAGGGGGGCTGAGAGCCAGTGAAGCTTTCTTT. The chain is made from TRBV7-2 and TRBJ1-1, with TRBD1 tentatively as D gene (6 bases match). From the germline V gene, CDR1 is SGHTA and CDR2 is FQGNSA. The cysteine opens and the phenylalanine closes a CDR3 of 15 amino acids. Only the CDR3 region is kept as DNA, spanning 45 bases read in frame from base 1. V loses 1 base, J loses 7 bases, and the germline ends lie 16 bases apart. With the portions outside the CDR3 filled from the reference TRBV7-2 and TRBJ1-1 genes, the complete variable region becomes GAGVSQSPSNKVTEKGKDVELRCDPISGHTALYWYRQSLGQGLEFLIYFQGNSAPDKSGLPSDRFSAERTGGSVSTLTIQRTQQEDSAVYLCASSLGGLRASEAFFGQGTRLTVV.